This T cell receptor (beta chain) was profiled in a study of blood T cell repertoires in COVID-19. At the level of the study: Material from acute and convalescent COVID-19 was sourced from the United States, Italy and Spain.

The repertoire was sequenced with immunoSEQ multiplex PCR; TCRdb's copy has only in-frame clones and lacks some. The data show about 190,000 clones, 83% seen once. Germline lookup yields CDR1 SNHLY and CDR2 FYNNEI. The CDR3 totals 12 residues. Trimming left V 9 bases short and J 8 bases short, with 16 bases between. The specimen was peripheral blood. The receptor's source is a woman aged 40 to 50 with acute or convalescent COVID-19. V is TRBV2 and J is TRBJ1-2; no clear D gene. CDR3 in amino acids: CARAGGIGGYTF. CDR3 DNA sequence: TGTGCCAGAGCGGGAGGAATCGGAGGCTACACCTTC. The variable domain in full, with the rest retrieved from reference TRBV2 and TRBJ1-2, is EPEVTQTPSHQVTQMGQEVILRCVPISNHLYFYWYRQILGQKVEFLVSFYNNEISEKSEIFDDQFSVERPDGSNFTLKIRSTKLEDSAMYFCARAGGIGGYTFGSGTRLTVV.